This TCR beta chain was profiled in a study of cytomegalovirus exposure and HLA in healthy donors. Study information: Clustering assigned about 80% of the 350 to 400 genotyped donors to the Caucasian-associated ancestry cluster.

V was pared by 0 bases and J by 8 bases, with 12 bases of the junction left unmatched. The CDR3 runs 16 residues. Germline CDR1 reads SQVTM; CDR2 reads ANQGSEA. About this clone itself: The antigen is not known.

Study-level results: Researchers counted 164 TCR beta chains as cytomegalovirus-associated. In the analysis, some V segments, TRBV6-2 and TRBV6-3 included, were excluded as indistinguishable.

Amplification used 60 Vbeta primers and 13 Jbeta primers. Assay used: immunoSEQ multiplex PCR; TCRdb lists only in-frame clones, some missing. The top ten clones hold 4.5% to 7% of a sample with some 120,000 clones, 8.5% to 10% of them seen once. J is TRBJ2-1 and V is TRBV29-1; 8 bases align to TRBD2. The clonotype originates from a man aged 35 to 55 in good health and CMV-seronegative. The material sequenced was PBMCs. CDR3 loop: CSVEDPVGGGWDEQFF. The DNA of the CDR3 is TGCAGCGTTGAAGATCCGGTAGGCGGGGGGTGGGATGAGCAGTTCTTC.